The 11 T cell receptor beta chains below all came from one sample that was sequenced in a study of cytomegalovirus exposure and HLA in healthy donors. PCR used 60 Vbeta primers and 13 Jbeta primers. Measured with immunoSEQ multiplex PCR; TCRdb has only the in-frame clones, and not every one. Counted here are fewer than 150,000 clones, about four fifths occurring once; the ten biggest clones make up about 2.2%. The sample was PBMCs. The receptors stem from a man aged 30 to 39 in good health and CMV-seronegative.

The chain links TRBV19 to TRBJ2-7, with 12 bases that match TRBD1. V was clipped by 5 bases and J by 4 bases; unmatched bases: 6. The CDR3 is made up of 15 amino acids. Germline CDR1 is LNHDA and CDR2 is SQIVND (reference sequence). CDR3 nucleotides: TGTGCCAGTAGTGAGGGACAGGGGGCGCGGTACGAGCAGTACTTC. Its protein product is CASSEGQGARYEQYF.

The DNA for the CDR3 is TGTGCCAGCAGTTTAAGGGCTAGCGGCGGCACAGATACGCAGTATTTT. The encoded protein is CASSLRASGGTDTQYF. The J gene is TRBJ2-3, the V gene TRBV28; 7 nucleotides align to TRBD2. V shed 2 bases, J shed 1 base, and the junction held 6 bases outside the gene matches. Germline lookup yields CDR1 MDHEN and CDR2 SYDVKM. This CDR3 has 16 residues. The full variable domain, in which reference TRBV28 and TRBJ2-3 provide the parts outside the CDR3, is DVKVTQSSRYLVKRTGEKVFLECVQDMDHENMFWYRQDPGLGLRLIYFSYDVKMKEKGDIPEGYSVSREKKERFSLILESASTNQTSMYLCASSLRASGGTDTQYFGPGTRLTVL.

The V gene is TRBV5-1, the J gene TRBJ2-2; D perhaps matches TRBD1 (6 bases). V was trimmed by 0 bases and J by 4 bases, leaving 13 bases between them. From germline, CDR1 is SGHRS and CDR2 YFSETQ. This CDR3 spans 16 amino acids. In DNA, the CDR3 is TGCGCCAGCAGCTTGGCTTTGGGGGCTGGCACCGGGGAGCTGTTTTTT. This encodes CASSLALGAGTGELFF.

This chain links TRBV6-1 with TRBJ1-4, with D perhaps matching TRBD1 (5 bases). The CDR3 length is 15 residues. V lost 2 bases and J lost 7, with 14 bases in between. Per germline, CDR1 MNHNS and CDR2 SASEGT. The CDR3 is CASSEYFRGVEKLFF. In DNA form, the CDR3 reads TGTGCCAGCAGTGAATATTTCCGGGGGGTTGAAAAACTGTTTTTT.

This chain uses TRBV5-1 with TRBJ2-4, with D possibly TRBD1 on 5 matching bases. Looked up from germline, CDR1 is SGHRS and CDR2 is YFSETQ. Deletions cut 6 bases from V and 6 bases from J, with 19 bases between. The CDR3 loop spans 15 amino acids. CDR3 sequence: CASKGVGAAGNIQYF. The CDR3 coding sequence is TGCGCCAGCAAAGGGGTTGGGGCAGCAGGAAACATTCAGTACTTC.

The CDR3 region is CASSYPDRNTEAFF. The DNA of the CDR3 is TGTGCCAGCAGCTACCCGGACAGGAACACTGAAGCTTTCTTT. The chain links TRBV7-2 to TRBJ1-1, with D tentatively TRBD1 (6 bases). CDR3 size: 14 residues. V was shortened by 4 bases and J by 1 base, with 10 bases between the two germline ends. The germline V gene has CDR1 SGHTA and CDR2 FQGNSA.

The CDR3 protein is CASSRGEQTANNEQFF. DNA for the CDR3: TGTGCCAGCAGTCGTGGGGAGCAGACGGCTAACAATGAGCAGTTCTTC. This chain connects TRBV28 to TRBJ2-1, with D possibly being TRBD2 (5 bases). CDR1 is MDHEN and CDR2 is SYDVKM in the germline V gene. Trimming left V 5 bases short and J 5 bases short, with 19 bases between. The CDR3 spans 16 residues.

The rearrangement links TRBV7-6 to TRBJ1-3; D may be TRBD1 (6 bases). Trimming pared 6 bases from V and 0 bases from J, leaving 12 bases between. Germline V gives CDR1 SGHVS, CDR2 FNYEAQ. The CDR3 consists of 15 residues. CDR3 DNA: TGTGCCAGCAGACGTGGGGGGGCCTCTGGAAACACCATATATTTT. Amino acid sequence: CASRRGGASGNTIYF.

The chain couples TRBV6-5 to TRBJ1-5; tentative D call: TRBD1 (5 bases). There are 13 residues in the CDR3. Trimming shortened V by 8 bases and J by 3 bases, and 11 bases separated the two germline ends. Germline V gene lookup returns CDR1 MNHEY and CDR2 SVGAGI. The CDR3: CASGGDVNQPQHF. CDR3 sequence (DNA): TGTGCCAGCGGGGGGGACGTCAATCAGCCCCAGCATTTT.

This rearrangement joins TRBV11-2 to TRBJ2-7; D is undetermined. Per the germline V gene, CDR1 is SGHAT and CDR2 is FQNNGV. The CDR3 has 12 residues. V was trimmed by 5 bases and J by 3 bases, leaving 8 bases between them. The CDR3 here is CASSLSRYEQYF. For the CDR3, the DNA is TGTGCCAGCAGCCTAAGCCGCTACGAGCAGTACTTC.

The V and J genes are TRBV10-3 and TRBJ1-2; 10 nucleotides match TRBD1. Losses at the gene ends were 10 bases for V and 4 bases for J; bases not matched to a gene: 6. This CDR3 spans 13 amino acids. Germline CDR1 is ENHRY and CDR2 is SYGVKD. CDR3 sequence: CATRDRGIYGYTF. In DNA, the CDR3 is TGTGCCACCCGGGACAGGGGAATCTATGGCTACACCTTC.